A selection of T cell receptor beta chains follows, all from one sample in a study of T cells in localized non-small cell lung cancer. The assay was immunoSEQ multiplex PCR, and TCRdb's table has in-frame clones only and misses some. The table lists about 2,600 clones, 20% to 25% of them singletons. Here the sequenced sample was lung tumor tissue, taken before any cancer treatment. These receptor sequences come from a man between 40 and 69 years old with stage II lung adenocarcinoma. Each CDR3 is given with its conserved first and last residue. A D gene is named only where the DNA matches it firmly. Clone size is given for some rows only: seen once, a few or many times, or a class if the clone is expanded.

>NA|TRBJ1-2|NA|TRBV30
CALEQGGYGYTF
TGTGCCCTTGAACAGGGCGGATATGGCTACACCTTC
>TRBD2|TRBJ2-5|NA|TRBV28
CASTLGLAGEETQYF
TGTGCCAGCACCCTGGGACTAGCGGGAGAAGAGACCCAGTACTTC
>NA|TRBJ1-2|NA|TRBV19
CASSVDANYGYTF
TGTGCCAGTAGTGTTGATGCAAACTATGGCTACACCTTC
>NA|TRBJ2-1|NA|TRBV5-1
CASSPDSTGYNEQFF
TGCGCCAGCAGCCCAGACTCAACAGGGTACAATGAGCAGTTCTTC
>NA|TRBJ1-2|medium-sized|TRBV11-3
CASSLEGRVVGYTF
TGTGCCAGCAGCTTGGAGGGCAGGGTTGTCGGCTACACCTTC
>TRBD1|TRBJ1-5|medium-sized|TRBV7-2
CASSFQGDQPQHF
TGTGCCAGCAGTTTCCAGGGGGATCAGCCCCAGCATTTT
>NA|TRBJ2-7|few|TRBV11-3
CASSSLGFSSYEQYF
TGTGCCAGCAGCTCCTTGGGGTTCAGCTCCTACGAGCAGTACTTC
>NA|TRBJ1-1|few|TRBV29-1
CSVILGASNTEAFF
TGCAGCGTTATCTTGGGGGCTTCGAACACTGAAGCTTTCTTT
>TRBD1|TRBJ1-4|NA|TRBV5-1
CASRKQGASDEKLFF
TGCGCCAGCCGCAAACAGGGGGCCTCGGATGAAAAACTGTTTTTT
>NA|TRBJ2-4|few|TRBV11-3
CASSLGREGAKNIQYF
TGTGCCAGCAGCTTAGGGCGGGAAGGGGCCAAAAACATTCAGTACTTC
>NA|TRBJ2-3|NA|TRBV19
CASSPRLGGTDTQYF
TGTGCCAGTAGTCCCCGACTAGGGGGCACAGATACGCAGTATTTT
>NA|TRBJ1-1|once|TRBV5-1
CASSLAGEETEAFF
TGCGCCAGCAGCTTGGCCGGGGAGGAGACTGAAGCTTTCTTT
>NA|TRBJ1-2|medium-sized|TRBV6-8
CASSDGGGSVRGYTF
TGTGCCAGCAGTGATGGAGGGGGAAGCGTCAGAGGCTACACCTTC
>TRBD1|TRBJ2-7|few|TRBV6-8
CAIRPDRVYEQYF
TGTGCCATCAGACCAGACAGGGTCTACGAGCAGTACTTC
>NA|TRBJ1-5|few|TRBV6-8
CASTYRVGQPQHF
TGTGCCAGCACATACAGGGTGGGACAGCCCCAGCATTTT
>NA|TRBJ2-2|medium-sized|TRBV6-8
CASSYFGGTTGELFF
TGTGCCAGCAGTTACTTTGGGGGAACGACCGGGGAGCTGTTTTTT
>TRBD1|TRBJ2-1|NA|TRBV18
CASSPGQGNEQFF
TGTGCCAGCTCACCGGGACAGGGCAATGAGCAGTTCTTC
>NA|TRBJ1-1|NA|TRBV25-1
CASSGRRLNTEAFF
TGTGCCAGCAGTGGAAGGAGGTTGAACACTGAAGCTTTCTTT
>TRBD2|TRBJ2-5|few|TRBV6-8
CAISTGLAGNQETQYF
TGTGCCATCAGTACCGGACTAGCGGGAAACCAAGAGACCCAGTACTTC
>NA|TRBJ2-1|NA|TRBV19
CASSSPGSKGRHEQFF
TGTGCCAGTAGTAGCCCGGGCTCCAAGGGAAGGCATGAGCAGTTCTTC
>NA|TRBJ2-3|medium-sized|TRBV11-3
CASSLESLGTDTQYF
TGTGCCAGCAGCTTGGAGTCCTTGGGCACAGATACGCAGTATTTT
>NA|TRBJ2-5|NA|TRBV11-3
CASSPQPSQETQYF
TGTGCCAGCAGCCCGCAGCCTTCCCAAGAGACCCAGTACTTC
>TRBD1|TRBJ1-1|NA|TRBV30
CAWSKWGQLSGNEAFF
TGTGCCTGGAGTAAGTGGGGACAGCTGTCAGGCAATGAAGCTTTCTTT
>NA|TRBJ1-2|NA|TRBV11-3
CASSPRTASHGYTF
TGTGCCAGCAGCCCTCGGACAGCCTCCCATGGCTACACCTTC
>TRBD1|TRBJ2-5|NA|TRBV29-1
CSVRQGALQETQYF
TGCAGCGTTCGACAGGGGGCCCTCCAAGAGACCCAGTACTTC
>TRBD1|TRBJ1-3|NA|TRBV5-1
CASGTGGDGNTIYF
TGCGCCAGCGGCACAGGGGGGGATGGAAACACCATATATTTT
>TRBD1|TRBJ1-5|few|TRBV6-8
CASREGALGNQPQHF
TGTGCCAGCAGAGAGGGGGCTTTGGGCAATCAGCCCCAGCATTTT
>NA|TRBJ1-1|few|TRBV12-5
CASGLVHIGAFF
TGTGCTAGTGGTTTGGTACATATAGGAGCTTTCTTT
>NA|TRBJ1-4|NA|TRBV9
CASSPRLATNEKLFF
TGTGCCAGCAGCCCCCGCCTTGCAACTAATGAAAAACTGTTTTTT
>TRBD1|TRBJ1-1|few|TRBV11-3
CASSLGDRDTTEAFF
TGTGCCAGCAGCTTAGGGGACAGGGACACCACTGAAGCTTTCTTT
>TRBD2|TRBJ2-1|few|TRBV19
CASSSALAGYPGEQFF
TGTGCCAGTAGTAGCGCGTTAGCGGGATACCCAGGTGAGCAGTTCTTC
>TRBD1|TRBJ2-3|NA|TRBV19
CASSTPGGKRTDTQYF
TGTGCCAGTAGCACCCCAGGGGGCAAGAGAACAGATACGCAGTATTTT
>TRBD2|TRBJ2-3|NA|TRBV6-8
CASSSYERGGDTQYF
TGTGCCAGCAGTTCATATGAGCGGGGAGGAGATACGCAGTATTTT